One sample yielded the 17 T cell receptor beta chains listed below, sequenced in a study of blood T cell repertoires in COVID-19. Using immunoSEQ multiplex PCR, the repertoire was profiled, and TCRdb retains in-frame clones only, with some absent. The data contain roughly 32,000 clones, more than 75% of them singletons. The sequenced sample consisted of peripheral blood. The receptors shown here come from a man aged 55 to 70 with active COVID-19.

The V call is TRBV3-1 (or the pseudogene TRBV3-2), the J call TRBJ2-5; a possible D gene is TRBD2 (6 bases). Per the germline V gene, CDR1 is LGHDT and CDR2 is YNNKEL (reference sequence). The CDR3 loop spans 17 amino acids. V lost 1 base and J lost 0, with 15 bases in between. CDR3 DNA sequence: TGTGCCAGCAGCCAAGTAAGACTACTAGCCCACCAAGAGACCCAGTACTTC. Its translation is CASSQVRLLAHQETQYF.

This chain uses TRBV7-6 with TRBJ2-3; 8 positions match TRBD2. CDR1 SGHVS and CDR2 FNYEAQ come from the germline V gene. This CDR3 has 15 residues. With 5 bases clipped from V and 4 bases from J, the junction kept 8 bases outside the gene matches. CDR3 DNA: TGTGCCAGCAGCCCTATCGGGGGGGGCTCAGATACGCAGTATTTT. Its protein product is CASSPIGGGSDTQYF.

V is TRBV10-3 and J is TRBJ2-7; 9 bases are a match to TRBD1. V shed 4 bases and J 3 bases; nucleotides not matched to a gene: 7. CDR1 and CDR2 (germline): ENHRY, SYGVKD. The CDR3 runs 15 residues. CDR3 sequence: CAISGGDRANYEQYF. The CDR3 DNA is TGTGCCATCAGTGGCGGGGACAGGGCAAACTACGAGCAGTACTTC.

This clone has a handful of counts. The junction departs from the called germline gene at one end, perhaps through a read error. J is TRBJ2-7 and V is TRBV7-2, with a possible D match to TRBD2 (6 bases). CDR3 size: 15 residues. Germline CDR1 reads SGHTA; CDR2 reads FQGNSA. In nucleotides, the CDR3 is TGTGCCAGCACCTTACAGCCCGGGAGCTCCTACGAGCAGTACTTC. It encodes CASTLQPGSSYEQYF.

CDR3 residues: CASSLRLAPTDTQYF. In DNA form, the CDR3 reads TGTGCCAGCAGTCTAAGACTAGCACCCACAGATACGCAGTATTTT. This chain uses TRBV14 with TRBJ2-3; 7 bases match TRBD2. Germline V gene lookup returns CDR1 SGHDN and CDR2 FVKESK. Trimming removed 6 bases from V and 2 bases from J; junction bases left unmatched: 8. The CDR3 length is 15 residues.

The J gene is TRBJ1-3, the V gene TRBV3-1 (or the pseudogene TRBV3-2); 9 bases align to TRBD1. J was trimmed by 4 bases and V by 4 bases; bases with no gene match: 5. The CDR3 sequence is 15 residues long. Germline CDR1 LGHDT, CDR2 YNNKEL (reference sequence). CDR3 DNA: TGTGCCAGCAGCCCCGGGACAGGGTCCGGAAACACCATATATTTT. Its translation: CASSPGTGSGNTIYF.

This clone was found once. Additional DNA sequences in this sample encode the identical CDR3. The V call is TRBV27, the J call TRBJ1-5; 7 positions match TRBD1. Looked up from germline, CDR1 is MNHEY and CDR2 is SMNVEV (reference sequence). The CDR3 contains 15 residues. The trim removed 5 bases at V and 1 base at J, leaving 5 bases unmatched. The CDR3: CASSAPTGSNQPQHF. The CDR3 DNA sequence: TGTGCCAGCAGTGCCCCGACAGGGAGCAATCAGCCCCAGCATTTT.

The chain links TRBV9 to TRBJ2-5, with D possibly being TRBD2 (6 bases). Germline V gene data show CDR1 as SGDLS and CDR2 as YYNGEE. Trimming took 7 bases from V and 5 from J, leaving 15 bases between them. This CDR3 region has 13 residues. For the CDR3, the DNA is TGTGCCAGCGCCGGAGGGCCTGATGAGACCCAGTACTTC. Amino acid sequence: CASAGGPDETQYF.

As concerns this clone: Sequence at one end of the junction differs from germline and may be a read error. The V and J genes are TRBV7-9 and TRBJ2-2; D perhaps matches TRBD2 (5 bases). The CDR3 extends over 14 amino acids. Per the germline V gene, CDR1 is SEHNR and CDR2 is FQNEAQ (reference sequence). The CDR3 spells CASSLAAQTGELFF. In DNA, the CDR3 is TGTGCCAGCAGCTTAGCTGCTCAAACCGGGGAACTGTTTTTT.

V and J are TRBV11-2 and TRBJ1-1; 8 bases align to TRBD1. Germline V gene lookup returns CDR1 SGHAT and CDR2 FQNNGV. The CDR3 loop spans 12 amino acids. V shed 2 bases, J shed 11 bases, and the junction held 4 bases outside the gene matches. CDR3 amino acids: CASSLMTGVAFF. DNA for the CDR3: TGTGCCAGCAGCTTAATGACAGGGGTGGCTTTCTTT.

This clone was recorded only once. J is TRBJ2-1 and V is TRBV18; TRBD2 aligns across 12 bases. Germline V CDR1 and CDR2: KGHSH, LQKENI. This CDR3 is 16 amino acids long. Trimming removed 4 bases from V and 6 bases from J; junction bases left unmatched: 7. The CDR3 protein is CASSRAGTSGPNEQFF. In DNA, the CDR3 is TGTGCCAGCTCACGAGCCGGGACTAGCGGGCCCAATGAGCAGTTCTTC.

The chain has TRBV10-2 and TRBJ2-6, with D tentatively TRBD1 (6 bases). Looked up from germline, CDR1 is WSHSY and CDR2 is SAAADI. V was clipped by 1 base and J by 0 bases, with 10 bases between them. The CDR3 is 17 residues long. CDR3 loop: CASSELPGASGANVLTF. The CDR3 nucleotides read TGCGCCAGCAGTGAGTTGCCAGGGGCCTCTGGGGCCAACGTCCTGACTTTC.

The V gene is TRBV7-3, the J gene TRBJ2-2; 10 bases map to TRBD1. J was trimmed by 6 bases and V by 4 bases; bases with no gene match: 2. The germline V gene encodes CDR1 SGHTA and CDR2 FQGTGA. This CDR3 region has 14 residues. The DNA of the CDR3 is TGTGCCAGCAGCTCCGGGACAGGGGCCGGGGAGCTGTTTTTT. The encoded protein is CASSSGTGAGELFF.

J is TRBJ2-1 and V is TRBV4-3, with D perhaps TRBD2 (6 bases). V was trimmed by 3 bases and J by 6 bases, leaving 30 bases between them. Germline loops: CDR1 LGHNA, CDR2 YSLEER. This CDR3 contains 20 residues. In DNA form, the CDR3 reads TGCGCCAGCAGCCAGCCCGCGTCACCACGATCGGGAGTACGGGTCAATGAGCAGTTCTTC. This sequence encodes CASSQPASPRSGVRVNEQFF.

This clone was observed a single time. This chain links TRBV12-3 or TRBV12-4 with TRBJ2-1; a possible D gene is TRBD1 (6 bases). CDR3 length equals 13 residues. The V gene lost 3 bases and the J gene lost 6 bases, with 9 bases spanning the gap. In nucleotides, the CDR3 is TGTGCCAGCAGTTTCCGACAGGCCAATGAGCAGTTCTTC. Amino acid sequence: CASSFRQANEQFF.

The chain employs TRBV7-2 and TRBJ1-1, with TRBD1 identical over 9 bases. Trimming cost V 4 bases and J 1 base; bases outside gene matches: 13. Germline-derived CDR1 and CDR2 are SGHTA and FQGNSA. The CDR3 has 18 amino acids. The CDR3 protein is CASSSGAGQGKTNTEAFF. CDR3 in DNA: TGTGCCAGCAGCTCGGGGGCCGGACAGGGGAAGACGAACACTGAAGCTTTCTTT.

This rearrangement joins TRBV7-9 to TRBJ1-4, with D perhaps TRBD1 (5 bases). V lost 5 bases, J lost 0 bases, and 16 bases lay in between. Germline V gives CDR1 SEHNR, CDR2 FQNEAQ (reference sequence). This CDR3 spans 17 amino acids. CDR3 nucleotide sequence: TGTGCCAGCAGCCCATCTCAGGGAAGTGCAACTAATGAAAAACTGTTTTTT. Protein sequence: CASSPSQGSATNEKLFF.